This T cell receptor (beta chain) was retrieved from a study of blood T cell repertoires in COVID-19. Background on the study: COVID-19 samples, acute and convalescent, were from the United States, Italy and Spain.

Trimming left V 5 bases short and J 0 bases short, with 15 bases between. The CDR3 runs 16 residues. Germline-derived CDR1 and CDR2 are SGHRS and YFSETQ. In the source study's methods: Reference gene primer amplification yielded estimated nucleated cell counts. TCRdb's table, derived via immunoSEQ multiplex PCR, lists solely in-frame clones and lacks some. V and J calls and clone size are as listed in that table; D and trimming were resolved from the DNA. The data show 75,000 to 100,000 clones, with 82% seen just once and about 7% held by the top ten. The gene calls are TRBV5-1 and TRBJ2-1, with D possibly being TRBD2 (6 bases). The sequencing input was peripheral blood. The source of this sequence is a man aged 50-59 years with active or convalescent COVID-19. CDR3 protein: CASSSGLTSSYNEQFF. In nucleotides, the CDR3 is TGCGCCAGCAGTTCGGGACTGACGAGCTCCTACAATGAGCAGTTCTTC.